This T cell receptor beta chain was obtained from a study of T cell responses to AZD1222 COVID-19 vaccine. V was cut by 0 bases and J by 4 bases, with 8 bases left in between. CDR3 length equals 15 residues. CDR1 SGHDT and CDR2 YYEEEE come from the germline V gene. This table comes from immunoSEQ multiplex PCR, and its TCRdb copy is limited to in-frame clones, with some not included. Of over 55,000 clones listed, around 83% are singletons. The TCR originated in an adult in good health. Material: peripheral blood, obtained on day 0 of AZD1222 vaccination. This chain connects TRBV5-6 to TRBJ1-6; D uncertain. As DNA, the CDR3 is TGTGCCAGCAGCTTGGCCAACAGATATAATTCACCCCTCCACTTT. Translating it yields CASSLANRYNSPLHF. Variable domain in full (rest from reference TRBV5-6 and TRBJ1-6): DAGVTQSPTHLIKTRGQQVTLRCSPKSGHDTVSWYQQALGQGPQFIFQYYEEEERQRGNFPDRFSGHQFPNYSSELNVNALLLGDSALYLCASSLANRYNSPLHFGNGTRLTVT.